Below are 3 T cell receptor beta chains sequenced from a single sample in a study of CD8+CD57+ T cells in acquired aplastic anemia. Previously, flow cytometry had revealed CD8+CD57+ cell expansion in the patients chosen for sequencing. Profiles of TCR beta VDJ and CDR3 were generated from a genomic DNA template. From the reads, TCRdb called clonotypes with MiXCR, one entry per CDR3 protein. Seen here are some 160,000 distinct CDR3 sequences, 40% to 50% observed once, and the top ten hold roughly 3.1%. Sequencing used sorted CD4+, CD8+, or CD8+CD57+ T cells (not recorded which) from PBMCs. These receptors all come from a human donor with aplastic anemia.

As regards this clonotype: This may be a read error: a much more frequent sequence differs by one nucleotide. The CDR3 DNA sequence: TGTGCCAGCATTTCCCGGTATGGCTACACCTTC. This gives the protein CASISRYGYTF. This chain connects TRBV28 to TRBJ1-2, with D uncertain. The CDR3 covers 11 residues. Trimming pared 7 bases from V and 5 bases from J, leaving 8 bases between. The V gene's germline CDR1 is MDHEN and CDR2 SYDVKM.

This chain connects TRBV5-1 to TRBJ1-2, with 7 bases fitting TRBD1. CDR3 length equals 14 residues. J gave up 2 bases and V 4 bases, and 5 bases lay outside the gene matches. Germline CDR1 reads SGHRS; CDR2 reads YFSETQ. CDR3 region: CASSREGQNYGYTF. Written as DNA, the CDR3 is TGCGCCAGCAGCAGGGAGGGACAGAACTATGGCTACACCTTC.

This clonotype was seen at least ten times. The chain has TRBV6-1 and TRBJ2-7; tentatively, D is TRBD1 (5 bases). With 5 bases removed from V and 4 bases from J, the gap between germline ends came to 21 bases. CDR1 is MNHNS and CDR2 is SASEGT in the germline V gene. The CDR3 spans 16 residues. DNA of the CDR3: TGTGCCAGCAGTCCCCCTCCGAGCAGGGAAGTTTACGAGCAGTACTTC. This translates into CASSPPPSREVYEQYF.